This T cell receptor (beta chain) was observed in a study of control samples from healthy donors and cancer patients. The CDR3 spans 12 residues. Trimming pared 8 bases from V and 4 bases from J, leaving 11 bases between. Germline lookup yields CDR1 SNHLY and CDR2 FYNNEI. Data came from immunoSEQ multiplex PCR; TCRdb stores just in-frame clones and leaves some out. The repertoire consists of fewer than 120,000 clones, with 88% occurring once and the leading ten covering around 3.9%. This TCR came from a woman in her fifties or sixties with lung cancer. Material for sequencing was PBMCs. The J gene is TRBJ1-2, the V gene TRBV2; D remains unclear. Here the CDR3 reads CASGGFGYGYTF. The CDR3, as DNA: TGTGCCAGCGGCGGGTTCGGCTATGGCTACACCTTC.